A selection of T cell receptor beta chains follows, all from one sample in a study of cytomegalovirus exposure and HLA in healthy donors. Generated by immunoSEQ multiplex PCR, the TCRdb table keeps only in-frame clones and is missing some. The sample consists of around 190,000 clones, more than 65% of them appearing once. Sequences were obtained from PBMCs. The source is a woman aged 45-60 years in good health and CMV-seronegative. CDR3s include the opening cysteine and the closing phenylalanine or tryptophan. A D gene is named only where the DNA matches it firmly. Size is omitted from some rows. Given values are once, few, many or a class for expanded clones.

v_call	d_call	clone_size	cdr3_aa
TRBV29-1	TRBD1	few	CSVGDRGPNEQFF
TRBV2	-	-	CASKRSSGELFF
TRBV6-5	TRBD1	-	CASSPGQINGYTF
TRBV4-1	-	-	CASSPSTGFNQPQHF
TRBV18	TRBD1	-	CASSPQWTGGQPQHF
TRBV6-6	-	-	CASRGQFNEKLFF
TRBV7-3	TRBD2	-	CASSLGPRGGRGETQYF
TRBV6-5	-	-	CASRQVGGGQPQHF
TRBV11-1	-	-	CASSLDPSSYEQYF
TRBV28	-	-	CASGLHADSGANVLTF
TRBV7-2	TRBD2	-	CASSLGLGGGVQETQYF
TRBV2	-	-	CASSEEAVGQETQYF
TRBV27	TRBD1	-	CASSLDRSYNEQFF
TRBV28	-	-	CASSSGGRKLFF
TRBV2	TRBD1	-	CASGQDNTGELFF
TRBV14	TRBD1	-	CASSQVGTGSYEQYF
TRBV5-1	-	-	CASSGGGGRTPYEQYF
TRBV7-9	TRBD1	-	CASSPGLNPQGFPDTQYF
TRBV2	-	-	CASSGDTALPGAGNQPQHF
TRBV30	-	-	CAWSPLGNVLTF
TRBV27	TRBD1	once	CASSLSEGAGQPQHF
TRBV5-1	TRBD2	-	CASSLGGANEQFF